What follows are 10 T cell receptor beta chains derived from one specimen sequenced in a study of blood T cell repertoires in COVID-19. Libraries were prepared by immunoSEQ multiplex PCR; TCRdb keeps only in-frame clonotypes and omits some of them. The sample lists 75,000 or so clones; roughly 86% were seen once. Specimen: peripheral blood. These receptors came from a man aged 55 to 69 with acute or convalescent COVID-19.

The rearrangement uses TRBV7-8 and TRBJ2-1, with D perhaps TRBD1 (5 bases). Germline assignment: CDR1 SGHVS and CDR2 FQNEAQ. The V end was cut by 5 bases, the J end by 5 bases, with 13 bases between. CDR3 length equals 14 residues. Here the CDR3 reads CASSTTVQDNEQFF. As DNA, the CDR3 is TGTGCCAGCAGCACGACAGTTCAGGACAATGAGCAGTTCTTC.

V and J are TRBV4-1 and TRBJ2-1, with 11 bases identical to TRBD2. With V trimmed by 1 base and J by 8 bases, 7 bases remained unmatched. The CDR3 has 16 residues. Per the germline V gene, CDR1 is MGHRA and CDR2 is YSYEKL. DNA of the CDR3: TGCGCCAGCAGCCAAGTTAGCGGGAGGGAAGGGGATGAGCAGTTCTTC. It specifies CASSQVSGREGDEQFF.

The chain joins TRBV12-5 to TRBJ1-2, with D perhaps TRBD1 (6 bases). The CDR3 is made up of 14 amino acids. Germline V CDR1 and CDR2: LGHNT, FRNRAP. The V end was cut by 3 bases, the J end by 4 bases, with 12 bases between. As DNA, the CDR3 is TGTGCTAGTGGTTTCGTCAACAGGGCCTATGGCTACACCTTC. It encodes CASGFVNRAYGYTF.

The V and J genes are TRBV5-4 and TRBJ2-6, with TRBD1 matching 12 bases. The V gene's germline CDR1 is SGHNT and CDR2 YYREEE (reference sequence). The CDR3 loop spans 18 amino acids. Trimming took 5 bases from V and 1 from J; bases not matched to a gene: 7. CDR3 loop: CASSFGTGGASGANVLTF. Here the CDR3 DNA reads TGTGCCAGCAGTTTCGGGACAGGGGGCGCTTCTGGGGCCAACGTCCTGACTTTC.

The J gene is TRBJ2-7, the V gene TRBV28; perhaps TRBD1 as D (5 bases). V was trimmed by 10 bases and J by 1 base, leaving 23 bases between them. From germline, CDR1 is MDHEN and CDR2 SYDVKM. The CDR3 has 16 residues. The CDR3 DNA reads TGTGCCATCCTCCAGGGCGGAGCCATTCCTTCCTACGAGCAGTACTTC. Translating gives CAILQGGAIPSYEQYF.

This chain links TRBV28 with TRBJ1-4, with 9 positions matching TRBD1. CDR1 is MDHEN and CDR2 is SYDVKM in the germline V gene. The V and J ends lost 5 bases and 4 bases, in that order; junction bases with no gene match: 5. This CDR3 is built from 15 residues. CDR3 bases: TGTGCCAGCAGTCAAGGGACAGGGAATAATGAAAAACTGTTTTTT. The encoded protein is CASSQGTGNNEKLFF.

This chain connects TRBV9 to TRBJ2-1; tentatively, D is TRBD2 (6 bases). V gave up 2 bases and J gave up 8 bases, with 14 bases separating them. This CDR3 has 14 residues. CDR1 is SGDLS and CDR2 is YYNGEE in the germline V gene. CDR3 protein: CASSVGRRGHEQFF. In nucleotides, the CDR3 is TGTGCCAGCAGCGTTGGTAGGAGGGGTCATGAGCAGTTCTTC.

V usage is TRBV28 and J usage is TRBJ2-3; 10 bases are shared with TRBD2. The CDR3 is 17 residues long. The V and J ends lost 4 bases and 2 bases, in that order; junction bases with no gene match: 9. Germline-derived CDR1 and CDR2 are MDHEN and SYDVKM. CDR3 region: CASSSAGGLAHTDTQYF. The CDR3 region has the DNA TGTGCCAGCAGTTCCGCGGGGGGACTAGCGCACACAGATACGCAGTATTTT.

The chain links TRBV6-1 to TRBJ2-7; 11 nucleotides align to TRBD1. The CDR3 totals 16 residues. Germline values: CDR1 MNHNS, CDR2 SASEGT. The V segment lost 4 bases and the J segment 5 bases; nucleotides outside the gene matches: 10. CDR3 coding DNA: TGTGCCAGCAGTGCTAGGCCCCGGACAGGGGGCCACGAGCAGTACTTC. Translating it yields CASSARPRTGGHEQYF.

This clone was seen more than once but under ten times. V and J are TRBV7-6 and TRBJ2-3, with D tentatively TRBD2 (6 bases). The ends were cut back, 5 bases at V and 9 bases at J, with 9 bases in the middle. This CDR3 comprises 11 residues. Germline V gene sequence: CDR1 SGHVS, CDR2 FNYEAQ. This CDR3 is CASSPGETQYF. The CDR3, as DNA: TGTGCCAGCAGCCCGGGGGAGACGCAGTATTTT.